This TCR beta chain was observed in a study of technical replicates of blood from a few donors (dated by TCRdb to between 2016 and 2019). The germline V gene (reference sequence) provides CDR1 SGHNT and CDR2 YYREEE. Including the terminal cysteine and phenylalanine, the CDR3 comprises 18 residues. The CDR3 DNA has 54 bases and is translated from base 1. The V end gives up 0 bases and the J end 0 bases, leaving 6 bases in the junction not matched to a gene. Library preparation employed the immunoSEQ multiplex PCR assay. TCRdb retrieved this table from immuneACCESS and kept in-frame rearrangements only. Not all clones are present; in checked studies, unresolved V genes account for under half, and no reason is known for the remainder. A total of about 16,000 clones appear in this sample, about 83% of them only once. The ten top clones hold about 12% of the sample. This clone was counted a single time. Its target antigen remains unknown. The input lacks base qualities; no much larger clone sits a single base away.

The V and J segments used are TRBV5-4 and TRBJ2-3, with TRBD2 matching 11 junction bases. This sequence was found in a human donor in good health. Sequencing was performed on PBMCs. The CDR3 has the sequence CASSLVASGRTSTDTQYF. The DNA reads as follows: TGTGCCAGCAGCTTGGTGGCTAGCGGGAGGACTAGCACAGATACGCAGTATTTT.